Below are 3 T cell receptor beta chains sequenced from a single sample in a study of T-cell reconstitution after alpha-beta-depleted transplantation in children. Unique molecular identifiers were used to barcode this TCRbeta library. MiXCR, applied by TCRdb to the PCR reads, yields one record per CDR3 protein. The sample lists around 440,000 distinct CDR3 sequences, roughly 10% occurring once. The input for sequencing was PBMCs, taken before TCRalphabeta/CD19-depleted stem cell transplant. Receptors originate from a child between 2 and 9 years old with inherited bone marrow failure, due to receive a stem cell transplant.

This clonotype has at least ten counts. The chain links TRBV7-9 to TRBJ1-6, with D unresolved. The CDR3 contains 15 residues. Per germline, CDR1 SEHNR and CDR2 FQNEAQ (reference sequence). The V end lost 0 bases, the J end lost 10 bases, and 13 bases lay between the germline ends. CDR3 sequence: CASSLALVSGSPLHF. The CDR3 coding sequence is TGTGCCAGCAGCTTAGCGCTGGTATCTGGGTCACCCCTCCACTTT. The full variable domain, completed using reference TRBV7-9 and TRBJ1-6, is DTGVSQNPRHKITKRGQNVTFRCDPISEHNRLYWYRQTLGQGPEFLTYFQNEAQLEKSRLLSDRFSAERPKGSFSTLEIQRTEQGDSAMYLCASSLALVSGSPLHFGNGTRLTVT.

This clonotype was seen at least ten times. This sequence joins TRBV20-1 and TRBJ1-2; D may be TRBD1 (6 bases). The V gene lost 4 bases and the J gene lost 8 bases, with 17 bases spanning the gap. This CDR3 has 13 amino acids. Germline V gene data show CDR1 as DFQATT and CDR2 as SNEGSKA (reference sequence). The CDR3 is CSAMFSGAGGYTF. The CDR3 coding sequence is TGCAGTGCTATGTTTTCAGGGGCAGGCGGCTACACCTTC.

Only a few counts were recorded for this clonotype. V is TRBV4-3 and J is TRBJ1-6, with 7 bases that match TRBD1. The ends lost 1 base at V and 7 bases at J; junction bases unmatched: 4. This CDR3 spans 15 amino acids. CDR1 and CDR2 from the germline V gene are LGHNA and YSLEER. The CDR3 nucleotides read TGCGCCAGCAGCCAAGCAGACAGGGTGAATTCACCCCTCCACTTT. Translated, it gives CASSQADRVNSPLHF.